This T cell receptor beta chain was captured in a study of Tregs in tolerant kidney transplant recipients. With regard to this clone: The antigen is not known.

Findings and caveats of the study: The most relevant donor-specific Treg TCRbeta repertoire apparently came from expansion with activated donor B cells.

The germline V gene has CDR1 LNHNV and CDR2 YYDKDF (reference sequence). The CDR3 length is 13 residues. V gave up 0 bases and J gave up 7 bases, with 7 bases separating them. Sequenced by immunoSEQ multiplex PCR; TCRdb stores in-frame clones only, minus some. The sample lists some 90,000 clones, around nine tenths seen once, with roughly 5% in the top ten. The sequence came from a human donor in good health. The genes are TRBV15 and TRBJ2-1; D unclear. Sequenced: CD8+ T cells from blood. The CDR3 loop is CATSRDGINEQFF. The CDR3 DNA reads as TGTGCCACCAGCAGAGATGGTATAAATGAGCAGTTCTTC.